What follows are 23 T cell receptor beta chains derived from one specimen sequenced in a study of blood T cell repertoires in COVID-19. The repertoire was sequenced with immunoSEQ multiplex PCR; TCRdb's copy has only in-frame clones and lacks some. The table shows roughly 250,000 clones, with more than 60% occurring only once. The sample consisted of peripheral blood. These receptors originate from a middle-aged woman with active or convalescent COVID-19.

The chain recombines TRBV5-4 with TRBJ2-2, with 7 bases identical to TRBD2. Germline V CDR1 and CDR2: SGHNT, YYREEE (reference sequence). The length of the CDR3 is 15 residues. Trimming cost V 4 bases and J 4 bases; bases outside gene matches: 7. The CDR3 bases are TGTGCCAGCAGCCCGGGACTACTTTTCACCGGGGAGCTGTTTTTT. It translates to CASSPGLLFTGELFF. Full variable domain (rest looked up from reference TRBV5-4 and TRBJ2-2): ETGVTQSPTHLIKTRGQQVTLRCSSQSGHNTVSWYQQALGQGPQFIFQYYREEENGRGNFPPRFSGLQFPNYSSELNVNALELDDSALYLCASSPGLLFTGELFFGEGSRLTVL.

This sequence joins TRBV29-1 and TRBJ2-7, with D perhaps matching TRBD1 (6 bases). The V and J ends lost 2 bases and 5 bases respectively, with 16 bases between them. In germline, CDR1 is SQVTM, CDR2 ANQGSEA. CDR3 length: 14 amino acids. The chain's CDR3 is CSVESLQGGHEQYF. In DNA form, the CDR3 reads TGCAGCGTTGAATCCCTACAGGGTGGCCACGAGCAGTACTTC.

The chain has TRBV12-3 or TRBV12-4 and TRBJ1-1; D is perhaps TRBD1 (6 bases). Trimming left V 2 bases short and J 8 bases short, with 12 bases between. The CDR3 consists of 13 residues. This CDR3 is CASSLSGAGEAFF. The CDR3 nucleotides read TGTGCCAGCAGTTTATCAGGGGCCGGGGAAGCTTTCTTT.

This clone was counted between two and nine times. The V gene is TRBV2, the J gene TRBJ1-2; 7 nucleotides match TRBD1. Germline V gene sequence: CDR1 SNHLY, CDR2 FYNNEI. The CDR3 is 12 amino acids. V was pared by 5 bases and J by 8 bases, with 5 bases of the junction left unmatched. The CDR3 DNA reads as TGTGCCAGCAGTACAGGGGTGGTCGGCTACACCTTC. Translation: CASSTGVVGYTF. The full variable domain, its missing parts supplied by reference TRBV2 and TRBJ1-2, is EPEVTQTPSHQVTQMGQEVILRCVPISNHLYFYWYRQILGQKVEFLVSFYNNEISEKSEIFDDQFSVERPDGSNFTLKIRSTKLEDSAMYFCASSTGVVGYTFGSGTRLTVV.

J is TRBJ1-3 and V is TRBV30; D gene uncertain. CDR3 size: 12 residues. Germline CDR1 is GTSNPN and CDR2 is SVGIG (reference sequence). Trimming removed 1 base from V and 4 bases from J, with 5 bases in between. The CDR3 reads CAWSGVGNTIYF. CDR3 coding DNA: TGTGCCTGGAGTGGAGTGGGAAACACCATATATTTT.

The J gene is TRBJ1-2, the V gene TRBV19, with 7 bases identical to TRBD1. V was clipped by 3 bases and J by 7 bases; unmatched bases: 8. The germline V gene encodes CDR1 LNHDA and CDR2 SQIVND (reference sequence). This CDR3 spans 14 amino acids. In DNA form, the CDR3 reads TGTGCCAGTAGTATTGAAGGGGGCAGGATTGGCTACACCTTC. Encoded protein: CASSIEGGRIGYTF.

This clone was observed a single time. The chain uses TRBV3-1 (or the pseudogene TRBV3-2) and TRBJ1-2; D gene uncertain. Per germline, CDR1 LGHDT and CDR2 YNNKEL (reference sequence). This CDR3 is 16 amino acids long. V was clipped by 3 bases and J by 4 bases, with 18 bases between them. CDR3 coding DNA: TGTGCCAGCAGCCATATGGGCACCCCGTCGTCCTATGGCTACACCTTC. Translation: CASSHMGTPSSYGYTF.

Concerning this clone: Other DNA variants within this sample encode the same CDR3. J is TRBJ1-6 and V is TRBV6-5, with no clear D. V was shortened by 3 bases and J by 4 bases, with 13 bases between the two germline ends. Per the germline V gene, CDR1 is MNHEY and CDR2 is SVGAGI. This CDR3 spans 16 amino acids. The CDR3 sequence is CASSYGGSSYNSPLHF. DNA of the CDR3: TGTGCCAGCAGTTATGGAGGATCGAGTTATAATTCACCCCTCCACTTT.

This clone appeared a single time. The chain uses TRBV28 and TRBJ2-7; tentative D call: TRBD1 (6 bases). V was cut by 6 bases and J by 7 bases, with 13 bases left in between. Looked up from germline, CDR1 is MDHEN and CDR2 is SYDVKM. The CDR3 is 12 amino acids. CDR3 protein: CASRAGAEEQYV. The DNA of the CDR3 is TGTGCCAGCAGAGCAGGGGCTGAGGAGCAGTACGTC.

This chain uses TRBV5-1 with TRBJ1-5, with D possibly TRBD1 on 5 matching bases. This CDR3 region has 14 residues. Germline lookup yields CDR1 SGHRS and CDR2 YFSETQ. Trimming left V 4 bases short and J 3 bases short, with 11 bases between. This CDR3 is CASSPTGPNQPQHF. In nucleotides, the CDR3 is TGCGCCAGCAGCCCCACAGGACCCAATCAGCCCCAGCATTTT.

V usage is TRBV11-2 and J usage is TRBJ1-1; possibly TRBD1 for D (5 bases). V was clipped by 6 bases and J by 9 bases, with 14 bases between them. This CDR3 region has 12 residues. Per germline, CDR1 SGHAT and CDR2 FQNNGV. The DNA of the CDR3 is TGTGCCAGCAGGGACGTGGCAGGGAAAGCTTTCTTT. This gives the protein CASRDVAGKAFF. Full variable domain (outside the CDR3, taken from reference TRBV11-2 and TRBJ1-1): EAGVAQSPRYKIIEKRQSVAFWCNPISGHATLYWYQQILGQGPKLLIQFQNNGVVDDSQLPKDRFSAERLKGVDSTLKIQPAKLEDSAVYLCASRDVAGKAFFGQGTRLTVV.

The CDR3 spells CASSATGTGGSIQYF. CDR3 nucleotides: TGTGCCAGCAGCGCCACCGGGACAGGGGGTAGCATTCAGTACTTC. This rearrangement joins TRBV9 to TRBJ2-4; 11 bases align to TRBD1. The junction had 8 bases not matched to a gene; V was cut back by 3 bases and J by 9 bases. The CDR3 consists of 15 residues. Germline V gene lookup returns CDR1 SGDLS and CDR2 YYNGEE.

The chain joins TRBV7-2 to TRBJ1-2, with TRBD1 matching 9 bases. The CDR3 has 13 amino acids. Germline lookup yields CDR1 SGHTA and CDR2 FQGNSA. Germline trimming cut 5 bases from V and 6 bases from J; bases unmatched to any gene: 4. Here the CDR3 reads CASSTGQGHGYTF. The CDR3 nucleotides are TGTGCCAGCAGCACGGGACAGGGTCATGGCTACACCTTC.

The CDR3: CASSWPRGANEQYF. The CDR3 DNA follows: TGTGCCAGCAGCTGGCCTCGCGGGGCCAACGAGCAGTACTTC. The V gene is TRBV5-6, the J gene TRBJ2-7; maybe TRBD2 (6 bases). V lost 3 bases, J lost 5 bases, and 15 bases lay in between. CDR3 length: 14 residues. CDR1 and CDR2 (germline): SGHDT, YYEEEE.

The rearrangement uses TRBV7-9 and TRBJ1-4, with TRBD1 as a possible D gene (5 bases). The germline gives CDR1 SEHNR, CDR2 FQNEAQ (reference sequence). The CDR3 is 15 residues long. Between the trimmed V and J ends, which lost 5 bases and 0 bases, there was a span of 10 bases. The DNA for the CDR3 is TGTGCCAGCAGCAAGGGGTTTGCAACTAATGAAAAACTGTTTTTT. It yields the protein CASSKGFATNEKLFF.

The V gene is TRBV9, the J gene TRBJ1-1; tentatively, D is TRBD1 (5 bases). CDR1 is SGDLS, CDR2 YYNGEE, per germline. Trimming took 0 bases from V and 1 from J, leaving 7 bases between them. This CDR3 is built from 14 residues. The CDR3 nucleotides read TGTGCCAGCAGCGTAGACGGGGGGAACACTGAAGCTTTCTTT. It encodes CASSVDGGNTEAFF.

The CDR3 coding sequence is TGTGCCAGCAGCTTCGTACAGGGGTATGGCTACACCTTC. Amino acids: CASSFVQGYGYTF. This rearrangement joins TRBV7-3 to TRBJ1-2, with TRBD1 identical over 7 bases. Germline loops: CDR1 SGHTA, CDR2 FQGTGA. Trimming at V came to 3 bases and at J to 5 bases, leaving 3 bases not matched to a gene. The CDR3 extends over 13 amino acids.

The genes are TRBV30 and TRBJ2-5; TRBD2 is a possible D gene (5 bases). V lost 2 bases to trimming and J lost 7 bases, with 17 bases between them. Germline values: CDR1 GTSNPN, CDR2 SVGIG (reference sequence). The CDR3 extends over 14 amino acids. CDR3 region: CAWSLGIVVGTQYF. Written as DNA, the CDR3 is TGTGCCTGGAGTCTCGGGATCGTTGTAGGGACCCAGTACTTC.

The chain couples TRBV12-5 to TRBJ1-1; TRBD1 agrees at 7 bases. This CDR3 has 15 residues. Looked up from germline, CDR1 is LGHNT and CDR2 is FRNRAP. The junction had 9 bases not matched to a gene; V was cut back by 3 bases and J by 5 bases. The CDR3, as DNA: TGTGCTAGTGGTTTAAGCCAGACAGGGCGGACTGAAGCTTTCTTT. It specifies CASGLSQTGRTEAFF.

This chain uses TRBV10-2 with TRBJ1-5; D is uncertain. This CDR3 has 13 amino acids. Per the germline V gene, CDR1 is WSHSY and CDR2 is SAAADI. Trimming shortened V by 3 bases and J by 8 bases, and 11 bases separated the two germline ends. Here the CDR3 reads CASSDLTSKPQHF. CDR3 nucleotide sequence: TGCGCCAGCAGTGATTTAACCAGTAAGCCCCAGCATTTT.

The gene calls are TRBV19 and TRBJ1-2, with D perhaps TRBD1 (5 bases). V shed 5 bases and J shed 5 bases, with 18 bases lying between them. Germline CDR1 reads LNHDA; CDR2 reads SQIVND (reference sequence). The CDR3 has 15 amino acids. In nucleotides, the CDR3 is TGTGCCAGTAGTCTCTCACAGGCCGCTTTTTATGGCTACACCTTC. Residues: CASSLSQAAFYGYTF. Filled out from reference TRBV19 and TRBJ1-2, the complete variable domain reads DGGITQSPKYLFRKEGQNVTLSCEQNLNHDAMYWYRQDPGQGLRLIYYSQIVNDFQKGDIAEGYSVSREKKESFPLTVTSAQKNPTAFYLCASSLSQAAFYGYTFGSGTRLTVV.

The CDR3 coding sequence is TGTGCCGGACAAACAGGGCTCCGATCGCCCCAGCATTTT. It specifies CAGQTGLRSPQHF. This chain joins TRBV7-9 and TRBJ1-5; D is possibly TRBD1 (6 bases). The germline CDR1 and CDR2 sequences are SEHNR and FQNEAQ (reference sequence). V was pared by 11 bases and J by 9 bases, with 20 bases between. This CDR3 spans 13 amino acids.

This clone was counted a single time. The CDR3 coding sequence is TGTGCCAGCAGTAATGGACAGACTGGAAACACCATATATTTT. It yields the protein CASSNGQTGNTIYF. This chain joins TRBV3-1 (or the pseudogene TRBV3-2) and TRBJ1-3; maybe TRBD1 (6 bases). Germline loops: CDR1 LGHDT, CDR2 YNNKEL (reference sequence). The CDR3 loop spans 14 amino acids. Deletions cut 6 bases from V and 2 bases from J, with 11 bases between.